This T cell receptor (beta chain) derives from a study of glioma-infiltrating T cells. This clonotype appeared many times. Its specificity is not known. The CDR3 sequence is 14 residues long. CDR1 and CDR2 (germline): MNHNS, SASEGT. V lost 5 bases to trimming and J lost 4 bases, with 15 bases between them. Study-level findings and limits: Non-neoplastic patients had below-expected tissue-blood divergence, while all gliomas exceeded expectation.

The iRepertoire nested amplicon-rescue multiplex PCR amplified TCR alpha and beta CDR3s from RNA. One-step reverse transcription and amplification started from approximately 100-400 ng of tissue mRNA or PBMC total RNA. TCRdb ran MiXCR on the multiplex PCR reads and lists one entry per CDR3 protein. There are more than 90,000 distinct CDR3 sequences in the sample; about 40% occur only once, and 30% to 40% lies in the top ten. This clonotype was sampled from a human donor with low-grade glioma or glioblastoma, undergoing nonglioma brain surgery, or in good health (not recorded which). The sequencing sample was made of glioma tissue, nonneoplastic brain tissue, or PBMCs (not recorded which). The rearrangement links TRBV6-1 to TRBJ2-7; D might be TRBD2 (6 bases). The CDR3 DNA follows: TGTGCCAGCAGTAAACCCGGGAGCTTTTACGAGCAGTACTTC. Amino acids: CASSKPGSFYEQYF.